This T cell receptor (beta chain) derives from a study of tumor and adjacent non-tumor tissue in lung cancer. Germline V gene sequence: CDR1 MNHEY, CDR2 SVGAGI. This CDR3 spans 17 amino acids. TCRbeta libraries were built with three rounds of nested PCR, modified from ARM-PCR. Each CDR3 protein gets one entry after TCRdb re-called the multiplex PCR reads with MiXCR. The repertoire includes about 200,000 distinct CDR3 sequences, about 71% of them detected once, and around 27% sits in the top ten. On this clonotype itself: A read error may produce the germline difference seen at one junction end.

This sample's RNA came from whole unsorted tissue. Sequenced material: lung tumor tissue. This chain links TRBV6-5 with TRBJ2-6; 10 bases are shared with TRBD1. This sequence was found in a man aged 55 to 70 with non-small cell lung cancer. The CDR3 protein is CARSFETGGSGANVPTF. The CDR3 coding sequence is TGTGCCAGAAGTTTCGAGACAGGGGGCTCTGGGGCCAACGTCCCGACTTTC.